Listed here is a single TCR beta chain. A read error may produce the germline difference seen at one junction end. The data are from a study of shared clonotypes between healthy human individuals. CDR1 SGHKS and CDR2 YYEKEE come from the germline V gene (reference sequence). The length of the CDR3 is 13 residues. The table came from immunoSEQ multiplex PCR; TCRdb's copy has only in-frame clones and leaves some out. The sample includes under 850,000 clones, 55% to 75% of them seen just once. Specimen: memory CD4+ T cells sorted from blood. Subset here: CD45RA-negative fraction. The chain combines TRBV5-5 with TRBJ1-1; D remains ambiguous. This receptor was taken from a woman under 40 in good health. The CDR3 region is CASSPDPNAEAFF. CDR3 coding DNA: TGTGCCAGCAGCCCCGACCCGAACGCTGAAGCTTTCTTT.